The T cell receptor beta chain under discussion was sequenced for a study of CD8+ T cells in alopecia areata. Study-wide background: A 6-month period off drug followed tofacitinib, which lasted 6 to 18 months.

Treatment denoted: oral pan-JAK inhibitor, 5-10 mg twice daily. The CDR3 consists of 15 residues. Germline V gene sequence: CDR1 LNHDA, CDR2 SQIVND (reference sequence). Trimming removed 3 bases from V and 2 bases from J, with 12 bases in between. The table lists this clone with many counts. Following extraction, RNA underwent reverse transcription to cDNA, which served as the sequencing template. Assay: immunoSEQ multiplex PCR; the TCRdb copy retains only in-frame clones and omits some. Counted here are roughly 210,000 clones, approximately 40% occurring once; the ten biggest clones make up around 3%.

This sequence joins TRBV19 and TRBJ2-3, with a possible D match to TRBD1 (5 bases). Here the sequenced sample was CD4+ T cells sorted from blood, taken between weeks 36 and 40, from a patient treated with tofacitinib. The sequence came from a human donor with alopecia areata. CDR3 coding DNA: TGTGCCAGTAGTATTCGGCCAGGGTTCACAGATACGCAGTATTTT. Its protein is CASSIRPGFTDTQYF.